The T cell receptor beta chain described here comes from a study of patients and donors after allogeneic stem cell transplantation. TCRdb independently ran MiXCR on the RT-PCR reads; one entry per CDR3 protein. The data contain approximately 140,000 distinct CDR3 sequences, 37% of them seen just once; the ten biggest clones take up roughly 50%. The CDR3 contains 15 residues. Trimming pared 6 bases from V and 3 bases from J, leaving 17 bases between. From germline, CDR1 is MNHEY and CDR2 SVGAGI. This clonotype was counted a few times. The chain links TRBV6-5 to TRBJ1-2; D gene unclear. The TCR originated in a human donor who was either an allogeneic HSCT recipient or a stem cell or donor lymphocyte infusion donor (not recorded which). It is not recorded whose cells these are; they may come from a transplant donor. Sample: blood, either unsorted or a sorted T cell fraction (not recorded which). The CDR3 spells CASRPATFFDYGYTF. The CDR3 nucleotides read TGTGCCAGCAGGCCAGCGACATTCTTCGACTATGGCTACACCTTC.